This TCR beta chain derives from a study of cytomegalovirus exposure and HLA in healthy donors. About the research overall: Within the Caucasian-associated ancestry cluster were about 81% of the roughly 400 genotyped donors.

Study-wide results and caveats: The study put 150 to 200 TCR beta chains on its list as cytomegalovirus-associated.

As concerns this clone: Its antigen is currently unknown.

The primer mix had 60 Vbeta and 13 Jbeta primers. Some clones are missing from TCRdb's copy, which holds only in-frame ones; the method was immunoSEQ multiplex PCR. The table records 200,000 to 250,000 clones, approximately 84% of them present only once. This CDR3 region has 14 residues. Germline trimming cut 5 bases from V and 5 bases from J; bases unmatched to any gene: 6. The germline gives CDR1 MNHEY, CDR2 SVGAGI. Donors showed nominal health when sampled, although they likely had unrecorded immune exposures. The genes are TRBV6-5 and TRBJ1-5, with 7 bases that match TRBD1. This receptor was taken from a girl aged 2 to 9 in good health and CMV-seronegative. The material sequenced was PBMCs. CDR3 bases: TGTGCCAGCAGTCTGACAGGGTTTGATCAGCCCCAGCATTTT. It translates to CASSLTGFDQPQHF.